Listed below are T cell receptor beta chains from one sample, sequenced in a study of T cells in Graves' hyperthyroidism and ophthalmopathy. MiXCR, applied by TCRdb to the multiplex PCR reads, yields one record per CDR3 protein. This table has roughly 360,000 distinct CDR3 sequences, roughly 14% appearing once. The specimen was blood. The receptors shown here come from a man aged 30 to 45 with Graves' hyperthyroidism that later progressed to Graves' ophthalmopathy. CDR3s include the opening cysteine and the closing phenylalanine or tryptophan. The D gene is left open where the match is weak. Clone sizes are given selectively: once, few, many, or a class where the clone is expanded.

TRBV7-3	TRBJ2-3	TRBD1	many	CASSSTGGRGDTQYF	TGTGCCAGCAGCTCGACAGGGGGCAGAGGAGATACGCAGTATTTT
TRBV2	TRBJ2-5	TRBD2	many	CASSDAGGPRETQYF	TGTGCCAGCAGTGATGCGGGGGGGCCTCGAGAGACCCAGTACTTC
TRBV2	TRBJ2-1	TRBD2	.	CASRFGAGGDKQFF	TGTGCCAGCAGATTCGGGGCGGGGGGAGATAAGCAGTTCTTC
TRBV3-1	TRBJ2-1	TRBD2	.	CASSPAGKPVDEQFF	TGTGCCAGCAGCCCAGCGGGGAAGCCGGTCGATGAGCAGTTCTTC
TRBV5-5	TRBJ1-2	.	many	CASSFYQLDGYTF	TGTGCCAGCAGCTTCTACCAGTTAGATGGCTACACCTTC
TRBV20-1	TRBJ2-3	TRBD2	few	CSDRLASYSGDTQYF	TGCAGTGATCGACTAGCCTCTTATTCAGGAGATACGCAGTATTTT
TRBV24-1	TRBJ2-3	.	.	CATSHDFEDTQYF	TGTGCCACCAGTCATGATTTTGAAGATACGCAGTATTTT
TRBV28	TRBJ2-2	.	many	CASRIKAWGRTGELFF	TGTGCCAGCAGGATTAAGGCTTGGGGGAGGACCGGGGAGCTGTTTTTT
TRBV3-1	TRBJ2-7	TRBD2	.	CASSQVYGGAYEQYF	TGTGCCAGCAGCCAAGTGTACGGGGGGGCCTACGAGCAGTACTTC
TRBV3-1	TRBJ2-3	TRBD1	many	CASSQATGGIDTQYF	TGTGCCAGCAGCCAAGCAACAGGGGGCATAGATACGCAGTATTTT
TRBV27	TRBJ1-2	.	few	CVSRDSLNNGYTF	TGTGTCAGCAGAGACAGTCTCAATAATGGCTACACCTTC
TRBV20-1	TRBJ2-7	TRBD1	many	CSALGTAPNYEQYF	TGCAGTGCCCTTGGGACAGCCCCAAACTACGAGCAGTACTTC
TRBV6-1	TRBJ2-7	.	many	CASRDSYEQYF	TGTGCCAGCAGGGACTCGTACGAGCAGTACTTC
TRBV11-1	TRBJ1-1	.	many	CASSLVTPNTEAFF	TGTGCCAGCAGCTTAGTGACACCGAACACTGAAGCTTTCTTT
TRBV7-8	TRBJ1-2	.	many	CASSLAAGPTNYSYTF	TGTGCCAGCAGCTTAGCTGCAGGCCCAACTAACTATAGCTACACCTTC
TRBV2	TRBJ1-1	.	few	CASFPGRDPSMNTEAFF	TGTGCCAGCTTCCCAGGGAGGGACCCCTCCATGAACACTGAAGCTTTCTTT
TRBV5-1	TRBJ1-2	.	many	CASSLKQNYGYTF	TGCGCCAGCAGCTTAAAACAGAACTATGGCTACACCTTC